This T cell receptor (beta chain) appears in the sequencing data of a study of post-analysis software for immune sequencing data. Across the whole study: Recorded subtypes: relapsing-remitting, secondary progressive, progressive-relapsing; some patients unannotated.

Study-wide results and caveats: Samples prepared in the same batch strongly co-clustered by F measure. Normalized Chao1 diversity was significantly reduced in patients versus controls. Comparison of patients with controls showed a handful of TRBV segments more frequent in patients, TRBV5-6, TRBV5-1 and TRBV20-1 among them.

Libraries were made from TCR beta cDNA, and they carried unique molecular identifiers. T cells numbering about 0.9 to 11 million yielded some 520,000 cDNA molecules. TCRdb re-derived calls from the PCR reads in MiXCR, one entry per CDR3 protein. Of hundreds of thousands of distinct CDR3 sequences in the sample, roughly 30% are singletons; the top ten hold roughly 0.54%. Comment on this clonotype: The antigen is undetermined.

J was trimmed by 8 bases and V by 4 bases; bases with no gene match: 9. The CDR3 is 16 amino acids. In germline, CDR1 is LGHDT, CDR2 YNNKEL (reference sequence). The sequence was collected from a girl aged 5-17 years with multiple sclerosis. Input material: blood. The rearrangement joins TRBV3-1 to TRBJ1-6; 9 bases are shared with TRBD1. CDR3 DNA sequence: TGTGCCAGCAGCCGAGTCCCGGGACAGGGTTATTCACCCCTCCACTTT. As protein: CASSRVPGQGYSPLHF.